This TCR beta chain was recovered during a study of regulatory T cells in long-lasting Graves disease. The CDR3 sequence is 14 residues long. V lost 1 base and J lost 8, with 12 bases in between. CDR1 is SGHAT and CDR2 is FQNNGV in the germline V gene. The table lists this clonotype with many counts. Time point meaning: newly diagnosed GD, antithyroid drugs for less than 3 months. Extracted RNA from PBMCs served as the source of the TCR library. HTBI primers from iRepertoire and Arm-PCR of CDR3 regions yielded the TCR beta libraries. Using its own MiXCR run on the multiplex PCR reads, TCRdb lists one record per CDR3 protein. This table holds 400,000 to 500,000 distinct CDR3 sequences, about a sixth found once. The sample was also reused in another study, on T cells in Graves' hyperthyroidism and ophthalmopathy. As that report states: Researchers barred patients who had uncontrolled infection, other autoimmune disease, pregnancy or lactation. In the first-round RT-PCR of the TCR CDR3, the HTBI primer set was used.

V and J are TRBV11-2 and TRBJ2-1, with D maybe TRBD2 (5 bases). The TCR originated in a woman in her twenties or thirties with Graves disease. Source: peripheral blood mononuclear cells (PBMCs), taken at new diagnosis, from a patient treated with antithyroid drugs. The CDR3 coding sequence is TGTGCCAGCAGCTTAGGGTCTAGCTGGGATGAGCAGTTCTTC. It yields the protein CASSLGSSWDEQFF.